This is a list of T cell receptor beta chains from one sample in a study of shared clonotypes between healthy human individuals. Libraries were prepared by immunoSEQ multiplex PCR; TCRdb keeps only in-frame clonotypes and omits some of them. Of millions of clones listed, approximately 95% are singletons. Sequencing was done on a sample of naive CD4+ T cells from PBMCs. These receptors all come from a man aged 18 to 30 in good health. Some clones in this sample may be carry-over from other donors' samples. CDR3s include the opening cysteine and the closing phenylalanine or tryptophan. The D gene is left open where the match is weak. Not all rows give a size; the values are once, few, many and, for expanded clones, a class.

size	V	J	D	DNA	CDR3
NA	TRBV6-6	TRBJ1-1	NA	TGTGCCAGCAGGGGTAACACCCTGAACACTGAAGCTTTCTTT	CASRGNTLNTEAFF
NA	TRBV10-3	TRBJ1-5	NA	TGTGCCATCGGAGAGGGTCATCAGCCCCAGCATTTT	CAIGEGHQPQHF
NA	TRBV30	TRBJ1-2	NA	TGTGCCTGGAGTGTACGCAGCGGAGCTAACTATGGCTACACCTTC	CAWSVRSGANYGYTF
few	TRBV28	TRBJ1-5	TRBD1	TGTGCCAGCAGTTCCCCGGGACAGGGTTTTCAGCATTTT	CASSSPGQGFQHF
NA	TRBV7-3	TRBJ2-1	TRBD2	TGTGCCAGCAGCTTAAGGATAGGGACTAGCGGGCGGAATGAGCAGTTCTTC	CASSLRIGTSGRNEQFF
NA	TRBV7-3	TRBJ2-1	NA	TGTGCCAGCAGCCCTCAGGGACACAATGAGCAGTTCTTC	CASSPQGHNEQFF
NA	TRBV15	TRBJ2-2	TRBD1	TGTGCCACCAGAGCTCCGGGACAGGGAACCACCGGGGAGCTGTTTTTT	CATRAPGQGTTGELFF
NA	TRBV27	TRBJ2-1	NA	TGTGCCAGCAGTTTAGTTCTGAGAGAGAATGAGCAGTTCTTC	CASSLVLRENEQFF
NA	TRBV7-9	TRBJ2-3	NA	TGTGCCAGCAGCTTTTCAGGGGCATCAGATACGCAGTATTTT	CASSFSGASDTQYF
NA	TRBV7-2	TRBJ2-7	TRBD1	TGTGCCAGCAGCTTTGGGACAGGGGACTACGAGCAGTACTTC	CASSFGTGDYEQYF
NA	TRBV30	TRBJ1-5	NA	TGTGCCTGGAGTGGGAGCAACGGGGCTCAGCCCCAGCATTTT	CAWSGSNGAQPQHF
NA	TRBV11-2	TRBJ1-4	TRBD1	TGTGCCAGCAGCTACGACAGGGTTAATGAAAAACTGTTTTTT	CASSYDRVNEKLFF
NA	TRBV10-1	TRBJ2-1	NA	TGCGCCAGCAGTGTGGGGGGAGCGGCCTACAATGAGCAGTTCTTC	CASSVGGAAYNEQFF
NA	TRBV27	TRBJ2-3	NA	TGTGCCAGCAGTTTAACCAGGGCGGATACGCAGTATTTT	CASSLTRADTQYF
NA	TRBV30	TRBJ2-5	TRBD1	TGTGCCTGGAGTGTACGGGCAGGGGGCAGGAGGGAGACCCAGTACTTC	CAWSVRAGGRRETQYF
NA	TRBV28	TRBJ2-7	NA	TGTGCCAGCAGTTTAATCGTCGCGCTTGGACACTACGAGCAGTACTTC	CASSLIVALGHYEQYF
NA	TRBV30	TRBJ2-2	NA	TGTGCCTGGAGGCCGGGGACCCCCCCGGGGGAGCTGTTTTTT	CAWRPGTPPGELFF
NA	TRBV7-2	TRBJ2-3	NA	TGTGCCAGCAGCTGGATCTCGGATACGCAGTATTTT	CASSWISDTQYF
NA	TRBV6-5	TRBJ1-1	NA	TGTGCCAGCAGTTACGGGTCATGGGAGATGAACACTGAAGCTTTCTTT	CASSYGSWEMNTEAFF
NA	TRBV5-1	TRBJ2-5	TRBD1	TGCGCCAGCAGCCCCGGGACAGGGGAAGAGACCCAGTACTTC	CASSPGTGEETQYF
NA	TRBV28	TRBJ1-1	TRBD1	TGTGCCAGCAGCCGGACAGGGGCGCCAGATATGAACACTGAAGCTTTCTTT	CASSRTGAPDMNTEAFF
few	TRBV4-1	TRBJ1-2	TRBD1	TGCGCCAGCAGCCAAGCGAACAGGGGCTATGGCTACACCTTC	CASSQANRGYGYTF
NA	TRBV28	TRBJ2-5	TRBD2	TGTGCCAGCAGCGCCGGGGGAGGGACTAAGACCCAGTACTTC	CASSAGGGTKTQYF
NA	TRBV29-1	TRBJ2-3	NA	TGCAGCCTCTCTAGAACAGATACGCAGTATTTT	CSLSRTDTQYF
NA	TRBV5-8	TRBJ1-5	NA	TGTGCCAGCAGCGGGGGACCGACAGGTTCAGGCAATCAGCCCCAGCATTTT	CASSGGPTGSGNQPQHF
NA	TRBV6-5	TRBJ1-2	TRBD1	TGTGCCAGCAGTTCCAGGACAGGGTGGATGGGCTACACCTTC	CASSSRTGWMGYTF
NA	TRBV5-1	TRBJ2-7	NA	TGCGCCAGCAGCCCGGACCGGGTCTCCTACGAGCAGTACTTC	CASSPDRVSYEQYF
NA	TRBV6-7	TRBJ1-1	TRBD1	TGTGCCACACCCCCCAGGGGGCGCTCGAGAACTGAAGCTTTCTTT	CATPPRGRSRTEAFF
NA	TRBV6-1	TRBJ1-2	NA	TGTGCCAGCAGGCCCACCCTGAACGTAGGCTATGGCTACACCTTC	CASRPTLNVGYGYTF
NA	TRBV27	TRBJ2-1	NA	TGTGCCAGCAGTCCATTCGCCCTTCCAATTTCCTACAATGAGCAGTTCTTC	CASSPFALPISYNEQFF
NA	TRBV5-1	TRBJ1-2	TRBD1	TGCGCCAGCAGCTCGCAAACAGGGGTTAATGGCTACACCTTC	CASSSQTGVNGYTF
NA	TRBV5-1	TRBJ1-4	TRBD1	TGCGCCAGCAGCCCCAAACCCGACGGGACAGGTGGGGAAAAACTGTTTTTT	CASSPKPDGTGGEKLFF
NA	TRBV18	TRBJ2-3	NA	TGTGCCAGCTCAACCGGGACACAATTCACAGATACGCAGTATTTT	CASSTGTQFTDTQYF
NA	TRBV11-2	TRBJ2-7	TRBD2	TGTGCCAGCAGCGGCCGACTAGCGGGAGGCTCCTACGAGCAGTACTTC	CASSGRLAGGSYEQYF
once	TRBV5-1	TRBJ2-7	TRBD1	TGCGCCAGCACTACCGGGACAGGCTACGAGCAGTACTTC	CASTTGTGYEQYF
once	TRBV19	TRBJ1-1	NA	TGTGCCAGTAGTATTCGGTGGGGCACTGAAGCTTTCTTT	CASSIRWGTEAFF
NA	TRBV28	TRBJ2-7	NA	TGTGCCAGCATCCGGAGCGAGCCTGCCTACGAGCAGTACTTC	CASIRSEPAYEQYF
NA	TRBV5-1	TRBJ2-7	TRBD1	TGCGCCAGCAGCTCGCAGGGGGCTGGGAACGAGCAGTACTTC	CASSSQGAGNEQYF
NA	TRBV19	TRBJ1-5	NA	TGTGCCAGTAGTATGGGTCTGGGGGAGCCCCAGCATTTT	CASSMGLGEPQHF
NA	TRBV5-1	TRBJ2-7	TRBD2	TGCGCCAGCAGCTTGTACCAAGCGGGAGAGGCCTACGAGCAGTACTTC	CASSLYQAGEAYEQYF